The 29 T cell receptor beta chains listed next were all sequenced from one sample in a study of T cells after yellow fever vaccination. TCRdb re-called the 5' RACE reads with MiXCR, one entry per CDR3 protein. The sample contains approximately 600,000 distinct CDR3 sequences, 9% to 15% of which appear only once. The sequences come from PBMCs, collected on the day of the yellow fever booster vaccination. The receptors derive from a man aged 30 to 45 who received the YFV17D yellow fever vaccine.

The rearrangement joins TRBV5-5 to TRBJ2-1; no definite D call. CDR3 length: 10 residues. Germline CDR1 and CDR2: SGHKS and YYEKEE (reference sequence). V lost 1 base and J lost 10, with 3 bases in between. The CDR3 loop is CASSLQEQFF. The CDR3 nucleotides are TGTGCCAGCAGCTTGCAAGAGCAGTTCTTC.

The V gene is TRBV23-1, the J gene TRBJ2-7; TRBD1 agrees at 10 bases. TRBV23-1 is known as an ORF, though its function is uncertain. The J segment lost 2 bases and the V segment lost 0 bases, leaving 13 bases of the junction unmatched. This CDR3 is built from 19 residues. The DNA of the CDR3 is TGCGCCAGCAGTCAATCTGGGGACAGGGGCTCGTTAAGGGCCTACGAGCAGTACTTC. It translates to CASSQSGDRGSLRAYEQYF.

The sample holds a few counts of this clonotype. No DNA is shown, since the ends of the CDR3 on it are uncertain; the CDR3 is the one TCRdb lists. The chain employs TRBV2 and TRBJ2-4; the table's D call, TRBD1, was not checked against the DNA. Inclusive of both ends, the CDR3 amounts to 12 amino acids. Germline CDR1 reads SNHLY; CDR2 reads FYNNEI. CDR3: CASSVAIGTVYF.

This clonotype was seen many times. The CDR3 DNA reads as TGCAGCGTGCCGGGACTCGCGTCAACCGAGCAGTACTTC. Translation gives CSVPGLASTEQYF. The genes are TRBV29-1 and TRBJ2-7, with TRBD2 as a possible D gene (6 bases). The CDR3 length is 13 residues. The V end was cut by 6 bases, the J end by 6 bases, with 18 bases between. Per the germline V gene, CDR1 is SQVTM and CDR2 is ANQGSEA.

V is TRBV20-1 and J is TRBJ1-5, with D uncertain. The germline CDR1 and CDR2 sequences are DFQATT and SNEGSKA (reference sequence). V was cut by 3 bases and J by 4 bases, with 13 bases left in between. This CDR3 is built from 14 residues. CDR3 DNA: TGCAGTGCTAGCGCAGGAGTGGGGAATCAGCCCCAGCATTTT. Protein sequence: CSASAGVGNQPQHF.

This clonotype was counted between two and nine times. The rearrangement joins TRBV6-2 or TRBV6-3 to TRBJ2-7, with 9 bases that match TRBD1. The junction had 12 bases not matched to a gene; V was cut back by 7 bases and J by 2 bases. The germline CDR1 and CDR2 sequences are MNHEY and SVGEGT. The CDR3 sequence is 16 residues long. The CDR3 is CASNLRRDRVTYEQYF. The DNA of the CDR3 is TGTGCCAGCAACCTCCGACGGGACAGGGTCACCTACGAGCAGTACTTC.

The chain combines TRBV21-1 with TRBJ2-7; TRBD1 is the table's D call and was not checked against the DNA. TRBV21-1 is a listed pseudogene. This CDR3 is built from 17 residues. CDR3 in amino acids: CASSNPLCGTGSYEQYF. CDR3 DNA: TGTGCCAGCAGCAACCCCTTATGCGGGACAGGGTCCTACGAGCAGTACTTC.

The V call is TRBV27, the J call TRBJ2-5; TRBD1 matches 7 bases. There are 15 residues in the CDR3. Germline loops: CDR1 MNHEY, CDR2 SMNVEV (reference sequence). The ends lost 6 bases at V and 5 bases at J; junction bases unmatched: 12. The CDR3 sequence is CASRRGTAPQETQYF. The CDR3 nucleotides read TGTGCCAGCAGGAGAGGGACAGCCCCACAGGAGACCCAGTACTTC.

DNA for the CDR3: TGCAGTGCTAGAGATTTCGGGACAAACTCCTACAATGAGCAGTTCTTC. This gives the protein CSARDFGTNSYNEQFF. The V call is TRBV20-1, the J call TRBJ2-1, with D perhaps matching TRBD1 (6 bases). The CDR3 contains 16 residues. The V end was cut by 0 bases, the J end by 0 bases, with 12 bases between. The germline V gene encodes CDR1 DFQATT and CDR2 SNEGSKA (reference sequence).

The rearrangement uses TRBV5-1 and TRBJ2-5; a weak D match, TRBD1 (6 bases). Trimming cost V 6 bases and J 5 bases, with 14 bases left between them. CDR1 and CDR2 from the germline V gene are SGHRS and YFSETQ. This CDR3 region has 13 residues. The CDR3 DNA is TGCGCCAGCAACACAGGGCAGGTTGAGACCCAGTACTTC. Protein: CASNTGQVETQYF.

The rearrangement joins TRBV7-6 to TRBJ2-5, with TRBD2 matching over 7 bases. Germline assignment: CDR1 SGHVS and CDR2 FNYEAQ. The CDR3 is 16 amino acids. The J segment lost 4 bases and the V segment lost 3 bases, leaving 11 bases of the junction unmatched. The CDR3 DNA reads as TGTGCCAGCAGCTTCTATGGGGGAGGGCTTCGAGAGACCCAGTACTTC. Translated, it gives CASSFYGGGLRETQYF.

The chain joins TRBV11-2 to TRBJ2-7, with TRBD2 identical over 7 bases. This CDR3 is 14 amino acids long. CDR1 is SGHAT and CDR2 is FQNNGV in the germline V gene. Losses at the gene ends were 5 bases for V and 1 base for J; bases not matched to a gene: 5. CDR3 loop: CASSPIGGSYEQYF. The CDR3 coding sequence is TGTGCCAGCAGCCCTATCGGGGGGTCCTACGAGCAGTACTTC.

This clonotype was counted ten times or more. The chain uses TRBV24-1 and TRBJ2-3, with D perhaps TRBD1 or TRBD2 (5 bases each). Germline values: CDR1 KGHDR, CDR2 SFDVKD. The ends were cut back, 2 bases at V and 5 bases at J, with 13 bases in the middle. The CDR3 is 15 amino acids. CDR3 in DNA: TGTGCCACCAGTGATTCCGGGACCGATCTAGATACGCAGTATTTT. Translating gives CATSDSGTDLDTQYF.

The V gene is TRBV12-3 or TRBV12-4, the J gene TRBJ2-2, with 7 bases identical to TRBD2. After removal of 1 base from V and 1 base from J, the junction contained 9 bases not matched to a gene. The CDR3 contains 18 residues. The CDR3: CASSLGTLLAKNTGELFF. The CDR3 DNA reads TGTGCCAGCAGTTTAGGAACGTTACTAGCGAAGAACACCGGGGAGCTGTTTTTT.

The table lists this clonotype with a few counts. This chain joins TRBV23-1 and TRBJ2-5; TRBD1 agrees at 7 bases. TRBV23-1 has ORF status, its function being uncertain. V lost 6 bases and J lost 6; bases outside the gene matches: 7. The CDR3 totals 13 residues. In nucleotides, the CDR3 is TGCGCCAGCAGCCTTAGACAGGGTCAGACCCAGTACTTC. Encoded protein: CASSLRQGQTQYF.

Notes on this clonotype: This may stem from a read error, because a much larger clone lies one nucleotide away. The chain couples TRBV5-1 to TRBJ1-3, with D tentatively TRBD1 (6 bases). The germline gives CDR1 SGHRS, CDR2 YFSETQ. The CDR3 is 14 amino acids. CDR3 DNA: TGCTCCAGCAGCGTACAGGGATTTACAGACACCATATATTTT. This encodes CSSSVQGFTDTIYF.

V is TRBV7-2 and J is TRBJ2-5, with D perhaps TRBD1 (5 bases). Germline V gene data show CDR1 as SGHTA and CDR2 as FQGNSA. CDR3 size: 12 residues. V gave up 8 bases and J gave up 4 bases, with 11 bases separating them. The CDR3 bases are TGTGCCAGCCGTAGGGGTGGAGAGACCCAGTACTTC. It encodes CASRRGGETQYF. Full variable domain (outside the CDR3, taken from reference TRBV7-2 and TRBJ2-5): GAGVSQSPSNKVTEKGKDVELRCDPISGHTALYWYRQSLGQGLEFLIYFQGNSAPDKSGLPSDRFSAERTGGSVSTLTIQRTQQEDSAVYLCASRRGGETQYFGPGTRLLVL.

The sample holds a few counts of this clonotype. This chain uses TRBV4-2 with TRBJ2-7, with a tentative D call TRBD2 (5 bases). This CDR3 has 16 residues. V shed 0 bases and J shed 0 bases, with 12 bases lying between them. Germline CDR1 reads LGHNA; CDR2 reads YNFKEQ. In DNA form, the CDR3 reads TGTGCCAGCAGCCAAGATTGGGGAGACCCCTCCTACGAGCAGTACTTC. Encoded protein: CASSQDWGDPSYEQYF.

The CDR3 loop reads CASSLRGTWQAHEQYF. The CDR3 DNA reads TGTGCCAGCAGCTTAAGGGGGACTTGGCAGGCCCACGAGCAGTACTTC. The chain couples TRBV7-9 to TRBJ2-7; D may match TRBD1 or TRBD2 (6 bases each). V lost 2 bases and J 5 bases, leaving 19 bases between the germline ends. This CDR3 contains 16 residues. Germline assignment: CDR1 SEHNR and CDR2 FQNEAQ (reference sequence).

This clonotype was recorded a few times. J is TRBJ1-5 and V is TRBV25-1; tentatively, D is TRBD1 (5 bases). Trimming took 3 bases from V and 4 from J, leaving 7 bases between them. The CDR3 is made up of 13 amino acids. The V gene's germline CDR1 is MGHDK and CDR2 SYGVNS. CDR3 amino acids: CASSETENQPQHF. In DNA form, the CDR3 reads TGTGCCAGCAGTGAGACAGAGAATCAGCCCCAGCATTTT.

This chain connects TRBV7-9 to TRBJ2-7; TRBD1 might be the D (6 bases). Looked up from germline, CDR1 is SEHNR and CDR2 is FQNEAQ (reference sequence). Trimming removed 5 bases from V and 4 bases from J, with 15 bases in between. The CDR3 spans 14 residues. The CDR3 sequence is CASSPIGTRYEQYF. The CDR3 nucleotides are TGTGCCAGCAGCCCCATAGGGACACGATACGAGCAGTACTTC.

This clonotype showed up many times. The chain joins TRBV12-3 or TRBV12-4 to TRBJ2-7; no clear D gene. V gave up 5 bases and J gave up 5 bases, with 7 bases separating them. The length of the CDR3 is 11 residues. CDR3 coding DNA: TGTGCCAGCAGTCTGATCGACGAGCAGTACTTC. It specifies CASSLIDEQYF.

At least ten counts were recorded for this clonotype. The V and J genes are TRBV30 and TRBJ2-2; D not certain. The CDR3 runs to 12 residues. V was clipped by 4 bases and J by 4 bases, with 7 bases between them. Germline CDR1 and CDR2: GTSNPN and SVGIG (reference sequence). The CDR3 DNA is TGTGCCTGGACCAGAGCCACCGGGGAGCTGTTTTTT. Its protein is CAWTRATGELFF.

This CDR3 reads CASSSETSAYNEQFF. The CDR3 bases are TGTGCCAGCAGCAGCGAGACTAGCGCTTACAATGAGCAGTTCTTC. V is TRBV5-4 and J is TRBJ2-1; 8 nucleotides agree with TRBD2. This CDR3 has 15 amino acids. The junction had 7 bases not matched to a gene; V was cut back by 4 bases and J by 4 bases. The V gene's germline CDR1 is SGHNT and CDR2 YYREEE (reference sequence). Together with reference TRBV5-4 and TRBJ2-1, the CDR3 gives the full variable domain: ETGVTQSPTHLIKTRGQQVTLRCSSQSGHNTVSWYQQALGQGPQFIFQYYREEENGRGNFPPRFSGLQFPNYSSELNVNALELDDSALYLCASSSETSAYNEQFFGPGTRLTVL.

CDR3 DNA sequence: TGTGCCACCAGTGATTTAAGGTATTCTGGGGATCTGGAGAACACCATATATTTT. Its translation is CATSDLRYSGDLENTIYF. The chain employs TRBV24-1 and TRBJ1-3, with no clear D. The CDR3 contains 18 residues. Germline lookup yields CDR1 KGHDR and CDR2 SFDVKD. The V end was cut by 1 base, the J end by 7 bases, with 22 bases between.

CDR3 residues: CAWSRPGTGGSYEQYF. Written as DNA, the CDR3 is TGTGCCTGGAGCCGTCCCGGGACAGGGGGCTCCTACGAGCAGTACTTC. The genes are TRBV30 and TRBJ2-7; 11 bases align to TRBD1. Germline trimming cut 3 bases from V and 0 bases from J; bases unmatched to any gene: 7. Germline values: CDR1 GTSNPN, CDR2 SVGIG (reference sequence). The CDR3 runs 16 residues.

This clonotype was observed a few times. CDR3 amino acids: CASSLGDGGGHEQFF. As DNA, the CDR3 is TGTGCCAGCAGTTTAGGTGACGGTGGGGGCCATGAGCAGTTCTTC. The chain has TRBV12-3 or TRBV12-4 and TRBJ2-1, with D perhaps matching TRBD1 (6 bases). The CDR3 covers 15 residues. The V gene lost 1 base and the J gene lost 8 bases, with 15 bases spanning the gap.

This sequence joins TRBV20-1 and TRBJ2-7; D is possibly TRBD2 (5 bases). The CDR3 covers 13 residues. Germline values: CDR1 DFQATT, CDR2 SNEGSKA (reference sequence). V lost 1 base and J lost 3, with 10 bases in between. Written as DNA, the CDR3 is TGCAGTGCTAGAGGGCGGGTTCACTACGAGCAGTACTTC. It specifies CSARGRVHYEQYF.

The V and J genes are TRBV12-3 or TRBV12-4 and TRBJ2-5; D gene unclear. This CDR3 spans 13 amino acids. V was trimmed by 8 bases and J by 3 bases, leaving 13 bases between them. The CDR3 DNA is TGTGCCAGCGCATTGCAGGCGAAAGAGACCCAGTACTTC. Translated: CASALQAKETQYF.